This TCR beta chain was identified in a study of T cell responses to AZD1222 COVID-19 vaccine. Profiled with immunoSEQ multiplex PCR; TCRdb holds only in-frame clones, not every one. The sample lists 100,000 or so clones; about 88% were seen once. V lost 4 bases and J lost 0, with 7 bases in between. This CDR3 region has 13 residues. Germline CDR1 is MNHEY and CDR2 is SMNVEV (reference sequence). The chain recombines TRBV27 with TRBJ2-7; D possibly corresponds to TRBD1 (6 bases). This sample comprised peripheral blood, obtained on day 0 of AZD1222 vaccination. This clonotype originated in an adult in good health. CDR3 DNA: TGTGCCAGCAGTTACAGGGCCTCCTACGAGCAGTACTTC. Protein sequence: CASSYRASYEQYF.